The subject of this entry is one T cell receptor (beta chain). This entry comes from a study of glioma-infiltrating T cells. Using RNA template, CDR3s of TCR alpha and beta were amplified with iRepertoire arm-PCR. TCRdb re-derived calls from the multiplex PCR reads in MiXCR, one entry per CDR3 protein. The sample includes a few hundred thousand distinct CDR3 sequences, roughly two fifths of them seen just once. CDR3 length: 14 residues. Germline CDR1 reads SGHTA; CDR2 reads FQGNSA. Deletions cut 6 bases from V and 0 bases from J, with 12 bases between. The source material was glioma tissue, nonneoplastic brain tissue, or PBMCs (not recorded which). The clonotype comes from a human donor with low-grade glioma or glioblastoma, undergoing nonglioma brain surgery, or in good health (not recorded which). The rearrangement links TRBV7-2 to TRBJ2-7; D gene uncertain. The CDR3 DNA follows: TGTGCCAGCAGTCGTCTCCAGGTCTCCTACGAGCAGTACTTC. It encodes CASSRLQVSYEQYF.